These 6 T cell receptor beta chains originate from one sample sequenced in a study of response to subunit inactivated influenza vaccine (dated by TCRdb to 2017 to 2018). Libraries were prepared through RT-PCR. TCRdb records Illumina HiSeq 2500 as the sequencer. Through fastp at Q25 and MiXCR, TCRdb rebuilt clones from the public reads, retaining in-frame beta chains. Each CDR3 protein gets just one entry, which takes the most common genes and DNA from the rows behind it. The sample has about 500,000 distinct CDR3 sequences on record, about 17% of them singletons. Together, the top ten hold around 3% of the sample. The starting material was CD4+ T cells sorted from PBMCs, obtained around 25 months after vaccination. The receptors originated from a man between 50 and 75 years old who received an inactivated influenza vaccine. Donor details come from another sample of the same person, matched by shared clones.

The chain recombines TRBV7-2 with TRBJ2-5, with D unclear. Trimming shortened V by 5 bases and J by 7 bases, and 11 bases separated the two germline ends. The CDR3 covers 12 residues. Germline V lookup: CDR1 SGHTA, CDR2 FQGNSA. CDR3 nucleotides: TGTGCCAGCAGCACGAGGTGGGGGACCCAGTACTTC. Translating it yields CASSTRWGTQYF.

The gene calls are TRBV7-9 and TRBJ1-6; D ambiguous. Trimming pared 2 bases from V and 9 bases from J, leaving 14 bases between. The CDR3 has 15 amino acids. CDR1 and CDR2 from the germline V gene are SEHNR and FQNEAQ (reference sequence). The CDR3 coding sequence is TGTGCCAGCAGCTTAAGCGGCAAAAGCAGTTCACCCCTCCACTTT. Protein product: CASSLSGKSSSPLHF.

This clonotype was recorded a few times. The CDR3 is CAIADGEELAKNIQYF. CDR3 coding DNA: TGTGCCATCGCAGATGGGGAGGAACTAGCCAAAAACATTCAGTACTTC. This rearrangement joins TRBV10-3 to TRBJ2-4; tentative D call: TRBD2 (6 bases). Trimming stripped 8 bases from V and 0 bases from J, with 17 bases between. Germline assignment: CDR1 ENHRY and CDR2 SYGVKD. The CDR3 covers 16 residues.

A few counts support this clonotype. The chain couples TRBV7-9 to TRBJ2-3, with D perhaps assigned TRBD1 or TRBD2 (6 bases each). From germline, CDR1 is SEHNR and CDR2 FQNEAQ (reference sequence). The CDR3 covers 14 residues. V was pared by 5 bases and J by 8 bases, with 17 bases between. The CDR3 loop reads CASSGGPGEGTQYF. The CDR3 DNA reads TGTGCCAGCAGCGGGGGGCCTGGTGAGGGTACGCAGTATTTT.

This clonotype has a handful of counts. One junction end disagrees with the germline gene, perhaps due to a read error. The rearrangement joins TRBV7-7 to TRBJ2-3; D is possibly TRBD2 (5 bases). This CDR3 is built from 14 residues. The germline V gene encodes CDR1 SSHAT and CDR2 FNYEAQ (reference sequence). CDR3 in amino acids: CASSVGLFTDTQYF. CDR3 nucleotides: TGTGCTAGCAGCGTTGGACTCTTCACAGATACGCAGTATTTT.

This clonotype was counted between two and nine times. The chain recombines TRBV20-1 with TRBJ1-2; tentatively, D is TRBD1 (5 bases). From germline, CDR1 is DFQATT and CDR2 SNEGSKA (reference sequence). V shed 3 bases and J shed 3 bases, with 14 bases lying between them. The CDR3 contains 14 residues. This CDR3 is CSASRGATHYGYTF. The CDR3 DNA reads TGCAGTGCTAGCCGTGGGGCCACTCACTATGGCTACACCTTC.